This T cell receptor beta chain emerged from a study of T cells in Graves' hyperthyroidism and ophthalmopathy. Study context: Peripheral blood sampling occurred at initial diagnosis, before any treatment. General study findings and limits: Blood shared most expanded thyroid clonotypes above 0.001.

There were TCR beta CDR3 regions amplified from RNA transcripts. HTBI primers were employed in a first-round RT-PCR of the TCR CDR3. TCRdb analysed the multiplex PCR reads with MiXCR anew, one entry per CDR3 protein. The sample lists some 600,000 distinct CDR3 sequences, about 15% occurring once. Many counts were recorded for this clonotype. Antigen specificity is unknown. The CDR3 runs to 19 residues. CDR1 KGHSH and CDR2 LQKENI come from the germline V gene. J was trimmed by 0 bases and V by 0 bases; bases with no gene match: 6. The receptor was derived from a woman aged 25-40 years with Graves' hyperthyroidism that later progressed to Graves' ophthalmopathy. Sequencing was carried out using blood. The chain recombines TRBV18 with TRBJ2-1; 12 bases map to TRBD1. The CDR3 DNA reads as TGTGCCAGCTCACCACCGGGACAGGGGGCCCAATCCTCCTACAATGAGCAGTTCTTC. As protein: CASSPPGQGAQSSYNEQFF.